The T cell receptor (beta chain) under discussion was sequenced for a study of OX40 agonist ivuxolimab in advanced cancers. Profiling relied on immunoSEQ multiplex PCR, and the TCRdb table lists in-frame clones only, not all of them. The sample contains 55,000 to 90,000 clones, around 90% of which appear only once. From germline, CDR1 is LGHNA and CDR2 YSLEER. The CDR3 loop spans 16 amino acids. With V trimmed by 4 bases and J by 2 bases, 4 bases remained unmatched. The gene calls are TRBV4-3 and TRBJ2-3; 12 bases fit TRBD2. Sample: CD4+ or CD8+ T cells sorted from blood, taken in a trial of the OX40 agonist ivuxolimab. The sequence derives from an adult with an advanced solid tumor such as melanoma, head and neck, liver or kidney cancer. The CDR3 region has the DNA TGCGCCAGCAGCCTCGGACTAGCGGGGCTCACAGATACGCAGTATTTT. The encoded protein is CASSLGLAGLTDTQYF.